The rows below give T cell receptor beta chains drawn from one sample of a study of T cells in narcolepsy. The protocol was immunoSEQ multiplex PCR, while the TCRdb copy is restricted to in-frame clones and leaves out a portion. Of tens of thousands of clones listed, about 91% are singletons. Sequenced: CD45RA- memory CD4+ T cells from PBMCs. The receptors were gathered from a human donor with narcolepsy. CDR3s include the opening cysteine and the closing phenylalanine or tryptophan. The D gene is left open where the match is weak. For some rows the clone size is stated as once, few or many, or as a class when expanded; others skip it.

V gene	clone size	D gene	J gene	CDR3 protein	CDR3 DNA
TRBV6-5	once	NA	TRBJ2-7	CASKRSANAYEQYF	TGTGCCAGCAAAAGGAGTGCTAATGCTTACGAGCAGTACTTC
TRBV5-1	NA	NA	TRBJ2-3	CASSLGEPTDTQYF	TGCGCCAGCAGCTTAGGGGAGCCGACAGATACGCAGTATTTT
TRBV6-1	NA	NA	TRBJ1-1	CASSDSGRGNTEAFF	TGTGCCAGCAGTGATAGCGGCAGGGGAAACACTGAAGCTTTCTTT
TRBV12-2	NA	NA	TRBJ2-1	CASRLSSRTVSSYNEQFF	TGTGCAAGTCGCTTATCTTCGCGGACGGTATCCTCCTACAATGAGCAGTTCTTC
TRBV4-2	NA	NA	TRBJ2-4	CASSQDQGPSIQYF	TGTGCCAGCAGCCAAGATCAGGGGCCCTCTATTCAGTACTTC
TRBV6-5	NA	NA	TRBJ2-7	CASSYSSRFTYEQYF	TGTGCCAGCAGTTACTCTTCGCGTTTTACCTACGAGCAGTACTTC
TRBV19	once	NA	TRBJ2-7	CASSIEAGVSYEQYF	TGTGCCAGTAGTATAGAGGCAGGGGTCTCCTACGAGCAGTACTTC
TRBV9	NA	NA	TRBJ2-1	CASSVIAGNEQFF	TGTGCCAGCAGCGTAATTGCGGGAAATGAGCAGTTCTTC
TRBV30	few	NA	TRBJ2-1	CAWSVRGLDSYNEQFF	TGTGCCTGGAGTGTACGAGGGCTAGACTCCTACAATGAGCAGTTCTTC
TRBV6-1	few	NA	TRBJ1-2	CASSERASGYTF	TGTGCCAGCAGTGAAAGGGCCTCCGGCTACACCTTC
TRBV20-1	NA	NA	TRBJ2-7	CSAKKTYEQYF	TGCAGTGCTAAGAAAACCTACGAGCAGTACTTC
TRBV5-6	NA	NA	TRBJ1-5	CASSWRQANQPQHF	TGTGCCAGCAGCTGGAGACAGGCCAATCAGCCCCAGCATTTT
TRBV6-1	NA	NA	TRBJ2-7	CASSATGTYFGEQYF	TGTGCCAGCAGTGCCACCGGGACATATTTCGGCGAGCAGTACTTC
TRBV27	NA	NA	TRBJ1-5	CASSLEENQPQHF	TGTGCCAGCAGTTTGGAAGAGAATCAGCCCCAGCATTTT
TRBV18	NA	TRBD1	TRBJ1-2	CASSLTTRQGAAGYTF	TGTGCCAGCTCACTAACCACACGTCAGGGGGCTGCTGGCTACACCTTC
TRBV6-1	NA	NA	TRBJ2-5	CASSEKVLRSFILYQETQYF	TGTGCCAGCAGTGAAAAAGTCTTGAGGTCGTTCATTCTGTACCAAGAGACCCAGTACTTC
TRBV7-3	NA	TRBD2	TRBJ2-2	CASRLAGAAGELFF	TGTGCCAGCAGACTAGCGGGAGCTGCCGGGGAGCTGTTTTTT
TRBV11-3	NA	TRBD2	TRBJ2-3	CASSLSAGGSPNTQYF	TGTGCCAGCAGCTTGAGCGCGGGAGGAAGCCCGAATACGCAGTATTTT
TRBV5-1	NA	TRBD1	TRBJ1-1	CASSEIEGAGTEAFF	TGCGCCAGCAGCGAGATTGAGGGGGCCGGCACTGAAGCTTTCTTT
TRBV11-1	few	NA	TRBJ2-5	CASSFGQQETQYF	TGTGCCAGCAGCTTCGGCCAGCAAGAGACCCAGTACTTC
TRBV30	NA	NA	TRBJ2-7	CAWSVRGYEQYF	TGTGCCTGGAGTGTACGGGGGTACGAGCAGTACTTC
TRBV6-6	NA	NA	TRBJ2-7	CAGSRDSYEQYF	TGTGCCGGGAGCAGGGACTCCTACGAGCAGTACTTC
TRBV11-1	NA	NA	TRBJ2-5	CASSPAGGGVDQYF	TGTGCCAGCAGCCCCGCAGGGGGAGGAGTGGACCAGTACTTC
TRBV7-6	NA	TRBD1	TRBJ2-2	CASSLSIGTGWTGELFF	TGTGCCAGCAGCTTATCTATCGGGACAGGGTGGACCGGGGAGCTGTTTTTT
TRBV4-3	NA	NA	TRBJ2-3	CASSQDLPRKSTDTQYF	TGCGCCAGCAGCCAAGATTTGCCTAGGAAGAGCACAGATACGCAGTATTTT
TRBV6-4	NA	TRBD2	TRBJ2-1	CASSRGDEQFF	TGTGCCAGCAGTCGGGGGGATGAGCAGTTCTTC
TRBV7-2	NA	TRBD1	TRBJ1-5	CASSPDRGFNQPQHF	TGTGCCAGCAGCCCAGACAGGGGTTTCAATCAGCCCCAGCATTTT
TRBV30	NA	TRBD1	TRBJ2-6	CAFHRDRARSGANVLTF	TGTGCCTTCCACCGGGACAGGGCCCGCTCTGGGGCCAACGTCCTGACTTTC
TRBV6-5	NA	NA	TRBJ1-1	CATARTANTEAFF	TGTGCCACCGCCCGGACAGCCAACACTGAAGCTTTCTTT
TRBV10-3	NA	NA	TRBJ2-3	CAISGVEGTTDTQYF	TGTGCCATCAGTGGGGTCGAGGGCACCACAGATACGCAGTATTTT
TRBV7-2	NA	TRBD2	TRBJ2-1	CASSPPVVREIVSEQFF	TGTGCCAGCAGCCCCCCTGTCGTGCGGGAGATCGTGAGTGAGCAGTTCTTC
TRBV7-6	NA	NA	TRBJ2-1	CASSLGGDYNEQFF	TGTGCCAGCAGCTTAGGCGGAGACTACAATGAGCAGTTCTTC
TRBV15	NA	NA	TRBJ2-7	CATSRDEGNFEQYF	TGTGCCACCAGCAGAGATGAGGGGAACTTCGAGCAGTACTTC
TRBV6-5	NA	NA	TRBJ1-1	CASRGANTEAFF	TGTGCCAGCAGGGGGGCGAACACTGAAGCTTTCTTT
TRBV5-1	NA	NA	TRBJ1-4	CASSFRSAATNEKLFF	TGCGCCAGCAGCTTTCGAAGTGCTGCAACTAATGAAAAACTGTTTTTT
TRBV2	NA	NA	TRBJ2-4	CASSEASIGAKNIQYF	TGTGCCAGCAGTGAAGCCTCGATTGGGGCCAAAAACATTCAGTACTTC
TRBV7-9	NA	NA	TRBJ2-7	CASSAHLVSYEQYF	TGTGCCAGCAGCGCCCACCTAGTCTCCTACGAGCAGTACTTC
TRBV19	NA	NA	TRBJ2-6	CASSNQGAGANVLTF	TGTGCCAGTAGTAACCAGGGAGCTGGGGCCAACGTCCTGACTTTC
TRBV6-5	NA	TRBD2	TRBJ2-1	CASRLTSGLRNEQFF	TGTGCCAGCAGGCTAACTAGCGGGTTGCGGAATGAGCAGTTCTTC
TRBV5-1	NA	NA	TRBJ2-7	CASSRRGGMGSYEQYF	TGCGCCAGCAGCCGAAGGGGTGGGATGGGGTCCTACGAGCAGTACTTC
TRBV2	NA	NA	TRBJ1-1	CASSPGIMNTEAFF	TGTGCCAGCAGTCCAGGGATTATGAACACTGAAGCTTTCTTT
TRBV27	NA	NA	TRBJ2-7	CASSLGGFTYEQYF	TGTGCCAGCAGTTTAGGGGGTTTCACGTACGAGCAGTACTTC
TRBV5-4	NA	TRBD1	TRBJ1-4	CASSPSRDRVGGEKLFF	TGTGCCAGCAGCCCGTCCCGGGACAGGGTTGGGGGTGAAAAACTGTTTTTT